This TCR beta chain was identified during a study of shared clonotypes between healthy human individuals. Study background: CD4 naive cells filled three plates per donor, CD4 memory three, CD8 naive two and CD8 memory one.

Each subset's genomic DNA was split evenly across several immunoSEQ plates. Sequencing used immunoSEQ multiplex PCR; TCRdb keeps in-frame clones, though not all of them. The sample records approximately 740,000 clones, 80% to 95% being singletons. Overall study results and limits: A handful of donors shared 4.5% to 6.5% of their naive CD4 clonotypes.

CD45RO-negative, CCR7-selected cells formed the naive CD8 fraction, which excluded terminally differentiated effector memory CD45RA+ cells. The CDR3 is 15 amino acids. The germline V and J ends were trimmed by 8 bases and 2 bases, with 19 bases remaining between them. Germline loops: CDR1 PRHDT, CDR2 FYEKMQ (reference sequence). Concerning this clone itself: The antigen is not known.

The specimen was naive CD8+ T cells sorted from blood. The gene calls are TRBV13 and TRBJ2-7; TRBD1 or TRBD2 may be the D gene (7 bases each). The clonotype was recovered from a man aged 25 to 45 in good health. CDR3 in DNA: TGTGCCAGCCAGGGGGGGGCCAAGGGGACCTACGAGCAGTACTTC. Amino acids: CASQGGAKGTYEQYF.